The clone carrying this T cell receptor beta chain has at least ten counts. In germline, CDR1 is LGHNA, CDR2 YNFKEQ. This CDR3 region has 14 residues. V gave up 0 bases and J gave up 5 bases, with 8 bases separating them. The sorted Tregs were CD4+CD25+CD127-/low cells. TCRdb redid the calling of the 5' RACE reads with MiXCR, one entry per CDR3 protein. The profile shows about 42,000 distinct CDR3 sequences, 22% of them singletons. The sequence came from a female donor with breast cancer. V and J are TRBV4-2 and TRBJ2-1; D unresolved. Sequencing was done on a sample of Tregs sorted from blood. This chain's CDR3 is CASSQDTLDNEQFF. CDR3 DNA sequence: TGTGCCAGCAGCCAAGATACCCTCGACAATGAGCAGTTCTTC.